Only a few counts were recorded for the clone carrying this TCR beta chain. The antigen is unknown. TCRdb reanalysed the 5' RACE reads using MiXCR and keeps one entry per CDR3 protein. The table shows approximately 9,700 distinct CDR3 sequences, with about 8.5% occurring only once. This record belongs to a study of spatial heterogeneity in lung cancer. General study results and limits: Higher tumor mutation counts went along with higher counts of expanded intratumoral alpha and beta TCRs.

Time point denoted: sample taken at primary tumor resection. The sequenced material consisted of unsorted whole RNA from tumor, nontumor lung or frozen PBMC. The length of the CDR3 is 14 residues. Between the trimmed V and J ends, which lost 1 base and 1 base, there was a span of 7 bases. Germline lookup yields CDR1 SGHRS and CDR2 YFSETQ. The chain couples TRBV5-1 to TRBJ2-3; D gene ambiguous. This clonotype was sampled from a male donor with early-stage non-small cell lung cancer. The starting material was lung tumor tissue, obtained at surgery. This chain's CDR3 is CASSLIQGTDTQYF. In nucleotides, the CDR3 is TGCGCCAGCAGCTTGATCCAGGGCACAGATACGCAGTATTTT.